The rows below give T cell receptor beta chains drawn from one sample of a study of regulatory T cells in long-lasting Graves disease. One entry per CDR3 protein, called by TCRdb with MiXCR from the multiplex PCR reads. Of some 200,000 distinct CDR3 sequences listed, less than 20% are singletons. This same sample was also part of a study on T cells in Graves' hyperthyroidism and ophthalmopathy.

This specimen was peripheral blood mononuclear cells (PBMCs), taken at new diagnosis, from a patient treated with antithyroid drugs. The receptors derive from a woman between 25 and 40 years old with Graves disease. The CDR3 runs from the conserved cysteine through the conserved F or W. The order of the fields is J gene, CDR3 length, D gene, V gene, clone size, CDR3 DNA, CDR3 protein. A D gene is named only where the DNA matches it firmly. Some rows have no size entry. The others give once, few or many, or a class for an expanded clone.

>TRBJ2-1|14|-|TRBV11-2|many
TGTGCCAGCAGCTTAGCGGGAACGGGTAGAGAGCAGTTCTTC
CASSLAGTGREQFF
>TRBJ1-6|15|-|TRBV9|many
TGTGCCAGCAGCGTAGAGCGGGGGCCGGGGTCACCCCTCCACTTT
CASSVERGPGSPLHF
>TRBJ2-3|15|-|TRBV6-1|many
TGTGCCAGCAGTGAAATAATCAGGGAGCCAGATACGCAGTATTTT
CASSEIIREPDTQYF
>TRBJ2-7|16|-|TRBV28|many
TGTGCCAGCAGTTATCACCTCCGGGACCGAGCCTACGAGCAGTACTTC
CASSYHLRDRAYEQYF
>TRBJ2-1|12|-|TRBV11-2|-
TGTGCCAGCAGCTTTTCGCAGGGTGAGCAGTTCTTC
CASSFSQGEQFF
>TRBJ1-4|14|TRBD1|TRBV5-1|many
TGTGCCAGCAGCCTGACAGGGGATGATGAAAAACTGTTTTTT
CASSLTGDDEKLFF
>TRBJ2-7|15|TRBD1|TRBV28|many
TGTGCCAGCAGCCGTACCGGGACAGGGGGCTACGAGCAGTACTTC
CASSRTGTGGYEQYF
>TRBJ1-4|16|-|TRBV3-1|many
TGTGCCAGCAGCCCAGAGGGGGGGAGAGTAAATGAAAAACTGTTTTTT
CASSPEGGRVNEKLFF
>TRBJ1-2|12|-|TRBV28|many
TGTGCCAGCAGCCTATCGTTCTATGGCTACACCTTC
CASSLSFYGYTF
>TRBJ2-5|14|-|TRBV18|many
TGTGCCAGCTCCTCGGGCGGGAATAAGGAGACCCAGTACTTC
CASSSGGNKETQYF
>TRBJ1-4|15|-|TRBV27|many
TGTGCCAGCAGTAGGGAATACCCCATCGTTGGGAAACTGTTTTTT
CASSREYPIVGKLFF
>TRBJ1-1|15|-|TRBV6-2/TRBV6-3|many
TGTGCCAGCAGTTACTCTCTGGACGCGAACACTGAAGCTTTCTTT
CASSYSLDANTEAFF
>TRBJ2-1|21|TRBD2|TRBV7-3|-
TGTGCCAGCAGCTTATCCGCCGGGCAGGGGCATAGCGGGGTAAGGGGGTATGAGCAGTTCTTC
CASSLSAGQGHSGVRGYEQFF
>TRBJ1-1|14|TRBD1|TRBV4-2|-
TGTGCCAGCAGCCCCCCTGGGACAGGAGTGAATGCTTTCTTT
CASSPPGTGVNAFF
>TRBJ1-3|15|-|TRBV12-3/TRBV12-4|-
TGTGCCAGCAGTTTAGGAGCTTTCTCTGGAAACACCATATATTTT
CASSLGAFSGNTIYF
>TRBJ2-7|15|TRBD2|TRBV5-5|-
TGTGCCAGCAGCTTGTCCCTAGCGGGAGGGGACGAGCAGTACTTC
CASSLSLAGGDEQYF
>TRBJ2-6|15|-|TRBV7-9|many
TGTGCCAGCAGCTTAGGAGGACCTGGGGCCAACGTCCTGACTTTC
CASSLGGPGANVLTF
>TRBJ1-1|16|TRBD1|TRBV28|many
TGTGCCAGCAGCTCGCCTTATACAGGGGAGATCACTGAAGCTTTCTTT
CASSSPYTGEITEAFF
>TRBJ2-1|14|-|TRBV12-3/TRBV12-4|-
TGTGCCAGCTCGGATGGCGACCACTACAATGAGCAGTTCTTC
CASSDGDHYNEQFF
>TRBJ1-2|16|TRBD1|TRBV19|many
TGTGCCAGTAGTACAGACCGGGACAGGGCGAACTATGGCTACACCTTC
CASSTDRDRANYGYTF
>TRBJ1-1|14|TRBD1|TRBV3-1|-
TGTGCCAGCAGCCACTTAGGACAGGACACTGAAGCTTTCTTT
CASSHLGQDTEAFF
>TRBJ1-1|14|-|TRBV5-1|few
TGCGCCAGCAGCATCGGGACAAGTAACACTGAAGCTTTCTTT
CASSIGTSNTEAFF
>TRBJ1-5|12|-|TRBV11-2|many
TGTGCCAGCAGCGCACTGGGACAGCCCCAGCATTTT
CASSALGQPQHF
>TRBJ1-4|14|-|TRBV19|many
TGTGCCAGTAGTATCGGGGAGATTAATGAAAAACTGTTTTTT
CASSIGEINEKLFF
>TRBJ2-7|14|TRBD1|TRBV28|many
TGTGCCAGCAGCAGGACAGGGGGCCCCTACGAGCAGTACTTC
CASSRTGGPYEQYF
>TRBJ1-6|15|-|TRBV6-1|many
TGTGCCAGCTCGCCAGGGCGTCTCGATAATTCACCCCTCCACTTT
CASSPGRLDNSPLHF
>TRBJ2-3|17|-|TRBV7-9|-
TGTGCCAGCAGCTTCAGGGGGGCCAGTCTCAGCACAGATACGCAGTATTTT
CASSFRGASLSTDTQYF